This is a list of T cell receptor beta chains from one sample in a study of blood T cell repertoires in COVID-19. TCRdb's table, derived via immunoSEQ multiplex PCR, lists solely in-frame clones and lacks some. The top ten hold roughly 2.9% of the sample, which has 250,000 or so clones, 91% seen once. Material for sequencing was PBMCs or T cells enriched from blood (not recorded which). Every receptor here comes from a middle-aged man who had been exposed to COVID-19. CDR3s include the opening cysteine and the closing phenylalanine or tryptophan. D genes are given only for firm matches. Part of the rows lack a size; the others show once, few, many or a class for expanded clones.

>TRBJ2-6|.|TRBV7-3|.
TGTGCCAGCAGCTTAGGTGGCTTGAGGTTCTCTGGGGCCAACGTCCTGACTTTC
CASSLGGLRFSGANVLTF
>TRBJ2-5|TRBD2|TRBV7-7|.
TGTGCCAGCAGCTTAGGTCCCCCTATGTGGAGCGGGAGTGGAGAGACCCAGTACTTC
CASSLGPPMWSGSGETQYF
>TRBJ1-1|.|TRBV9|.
TGTGCCAGCAGCCCCCAAGGAGGGTTCACTGAAGCTTTCTTT
CASSPQGGFTEAFF
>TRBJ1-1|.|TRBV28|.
TGTGCCAGCAGTTTCAGGGATCGGGCCACTGAAGCTTTCTTT
CASSFRDRATEAFF
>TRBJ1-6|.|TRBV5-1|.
TGCGCCAGCAGCTTGGTGCAGGGTTATAATTCACCCCTCCACTTT
CASSLVQGYNSPLHF
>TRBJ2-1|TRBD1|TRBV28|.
TGTGCCAGCAGTTTTGTGGGGGACAGGGGTCCGAATGAGCAGTTCTTC
CASSFVGDRGPNEQFF
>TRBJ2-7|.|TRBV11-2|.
TGTGCCTGGGGGGTTCCAAACGAGCAGTACTTC
CAWGVPNEQYF
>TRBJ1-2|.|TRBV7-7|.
TGTGCTAGCAGCTTTACTTTCCCGTCGGGCTACACCTTC
CASSFTFPSGYTF
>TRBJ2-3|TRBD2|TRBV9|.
TGTGCCAGCAGTGGACTAGCGGGTGACACAGATACGCAGTATTTT
CASSGLAGDTDTQYF
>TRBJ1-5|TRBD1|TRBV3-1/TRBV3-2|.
TGTGCCAGCAGCCCCGACAGGGGGCATCAGCCCCAGCATTTT
CASSPDRGHQPQHF
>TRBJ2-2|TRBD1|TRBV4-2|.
TGTGCCAGCAGCCCCCGCGGACAGGGGTTCACCGGGGAGCTGTTTTTT
CASSPRGQGFTGELFF
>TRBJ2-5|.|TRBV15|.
TGTGCCACCAGCCCAGGGGATCGGGTGCAGACCCAGTACTTC
CATSPGDRVQTQYF
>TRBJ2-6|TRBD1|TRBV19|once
TGTGCCAGTAGTACCTACCCGGACAGGACCGGGGCCAACGTCCTGACTTTC
CASSTYPDRTGANVLTF
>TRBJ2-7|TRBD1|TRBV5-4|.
TGTGCCAGCAGCTTTAGTAAAGGGACAGGAACCTACGAGCAGTACTTC
CASSFSKGTGTYEQYF
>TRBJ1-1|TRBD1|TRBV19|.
TGTGCCAGTAGTATAACAGGGGAAACGAACACTGAAGCTTTCTTT
CASSITGETNTEAFF
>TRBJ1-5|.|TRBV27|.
TGTGCCAGCAGTTTGATTGGCCAGCCCCAGCATTTT
CASSLIGQPQHF
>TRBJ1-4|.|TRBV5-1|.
TGCGCCAGCAGCCCAGAGGCAACTAATGAAAAACTGTTTTTT
CASSPEATNEKLFF
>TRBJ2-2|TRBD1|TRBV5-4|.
TGTGCCAGCAGCTCACAATGGACAGGGGCCTCGCCCGGGGAGCTGTTTTTT
CASSSQWTGASPGELFF
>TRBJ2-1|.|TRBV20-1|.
TGCAGTGCAGCCCCCTACAATGAGCAGTTCTTC
CSAAPYNEQFF
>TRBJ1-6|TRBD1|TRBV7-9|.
TGTGCCAGCAGCGGAGGCCCCTCCGACAGGGGCAGAAAATCACCCCTCCACTTT
CASSGGPSDRGRKSPLHF
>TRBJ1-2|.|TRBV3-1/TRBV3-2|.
TGTGCCAGCAGCCAAGGAGGGGGACCCGGTGGCTACACCTTC
CASSQGGGPGGYTF
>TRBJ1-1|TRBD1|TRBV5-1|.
TGCGCCAGCAGCTGGACAGGTACGAACACTGAAGCTTTCTTT
CASSWTGTNTEAFF
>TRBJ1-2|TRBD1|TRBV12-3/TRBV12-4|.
TGTGCCAGCACTAATAGGGGGACAGAAGGCTACACCTTC
CASTNRGTEGYTF
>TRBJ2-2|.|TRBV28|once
TGTGCCAGCAGTTTGGGGACAGGGGAGCTGTTTTTT
CASSLGTGELFF
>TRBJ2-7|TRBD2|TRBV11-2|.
TGTGCCAGCAGCTTAGATCAAGGTCTAGCGGGACACGAGCAGTACTTC
CASSLDQGLAGHEQYF
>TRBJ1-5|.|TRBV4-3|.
TGCGCCAGCAGCCAAGGACTGTATAGCAATCAGCCCCAGCATTTT
CASSQGLYSNQPQHF
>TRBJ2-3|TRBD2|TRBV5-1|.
TGCGCCAGCAGCTTGGGACTAGCAAATACGCAGTATTTT
CASSLGLANTQYF
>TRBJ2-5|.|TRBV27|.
TGTGCCAGCAGACAGAGAGGGTATGAGACCCAGTACTTC
CASRQRGYETQYF
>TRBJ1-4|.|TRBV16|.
TGTGCCAGCAGCCCCCGTTCGGACTACTGGAATGAAAAACTGTTTTTT
CASSPRSDYWNEKLFF
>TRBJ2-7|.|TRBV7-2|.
TGTGCCAGCAGCGCACGACTATCCTACGAGCAGTACTTC
CASSARLSYEQYF
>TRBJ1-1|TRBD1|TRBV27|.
TGTGCCAGCGGCCCCGGGACAGGGCTGAACACTGAAGCTTTCTTT
CASGPGTGLNTEAFF
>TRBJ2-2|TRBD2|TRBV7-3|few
TGTGCCAGCAGCTTATTTTCCTCTAGCGGTCGGGCTGGCGGGGAGCTGTTTTTT
CASSLFSSSGRAGGELFF
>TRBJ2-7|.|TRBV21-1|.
TGTGCCAGCAGCAAGGGGGGCGGGCAGCGGGAGAAGGACGAGCAGTACTTC
CASSKGGGQREKDEQYF
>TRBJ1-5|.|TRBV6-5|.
TGTGCCAGCAGACTACGGGGTCAGCCCCAGCATTTT
CASRLRGQPQHF
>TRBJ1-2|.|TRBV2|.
TGTGCCAGCAGCAACATATCAGGGATCTATGGCTACACCTTC
CASSNISGIYGYTF
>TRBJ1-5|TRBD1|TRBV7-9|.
TGTGCCAGCAGCTCGGCCGGGACAGGGGACCAGCCCCAGCATTTT
CASSSAGTGDQPQHF
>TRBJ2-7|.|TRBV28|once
TGTGCCAGCTCTTCGGTCCGCTACGAGCAGTACTTC
CASSSVRYEQYF
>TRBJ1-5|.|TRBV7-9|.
TGTGCCAGCAGCTTCCCGGGTAATCAGCCCCAGCATTTT
CASSFPGNQPQHF
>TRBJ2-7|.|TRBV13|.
TGTGCCAGCAGCCCTGCGGTAAGACACGAGCAGTACTTC
CASSPAVRHEQYF
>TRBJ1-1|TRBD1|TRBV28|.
TGTGCCAGCAGTCCCGGACAGGGATTCACTGAAGCTTTCTTT
CASSPGQGFTEAFF
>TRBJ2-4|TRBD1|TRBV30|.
TGTGCCTGGAGTGTACTCGGGACAGGGGAGGCCATTCAGTACTTC
CAWSVLGTGEAIQYF
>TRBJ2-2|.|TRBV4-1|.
TGCGCCAGCAGCCAACAGGGGTTGAGTACCGGGGAGCTGTTTTTT
CASSQQGLSTGELFF
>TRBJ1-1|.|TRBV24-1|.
TGTGCCACCAGTGATTCCGGACCTGCGGGGGGGCAAGGAGCTTTCTTT
CATSDSGPAGGQGAFF
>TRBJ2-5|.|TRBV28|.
TGTGCCAGCCAAGGACAGATAAAAGAGACCCAGTACTTC
CASQGQIKETQYF
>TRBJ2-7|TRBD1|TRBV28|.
TGTGCCAGCAGTAACACCGGGACAGGGGGCATCTACGAGCAGTACTTC
CASSNTGTGGIYEQYF
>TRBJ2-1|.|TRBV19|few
TGTGCCAGTAAGACAACTCGACGAGGGAATGAGCAGTTCTTC
CASKTTRRGNEQFF